This TCR beta chain was identified during a study of T cells in Graves' hyperthyroidism and ophthalmopathy. This clonotype was seen many times. Regions amplified from RNA transcripts were the TCR beta CDR3 regions. HTBI primers were the set used in a first-round RT-PCR of the TCR CDR3. In TCRdb, the multiplex PCR reads were re-called with MiXCR into one record per CDR3 protein. The sample includes approximately 300,000 distinct CDR3 sequences, roughly a fifth of them seen just once. The CDR3 loop spans 15 amino acids. Trimming at V came to 6 bases and at J to 6 bases, leaving 14 bases not matched to a gene. The V gene's germline CDR1 is DFQATT and CDR2 SNEGSKA (reference sequence).

Source material: blood. This chain links TRBV20-1 with TRBJ2-7, with 10 bases that match TRBD1. The clonotype comes from a man aged 45-60 years with Graves' ophthalmopathy. The CDR3 nucleotides are TGCAGTGCCCGAGGACCGGGACAGGGGAGGTCCGAGCAGTACTTC. Encoded protein: CSARGPGQGRSEQYF.